The 25 T cell receptor beta chains presented below share a single source sample, sequenced in a study of metastatic and nonmetastatic thyroid tumors. All patients reached thyroid surgery having received no treatment beforehand. TCRdb reanalyzed the PCR reads with MiXCR. In the table there are thousands of clones, roughly 36% of which are singletons. Sample: adjacent normal tissue. Source of these receptors: a female donor with papillary thyroid cancer or a benign thyroid nodule (not recorded which). Some clones in this sample may be carry-over from other donors' samples.

This clone was detected a few times. The rearrangement joins TRBV12-3 or TRBV12-4 to TRBJ1-5, with D uncertain. The CDR3 has 12 amino acids. V was pared by 3 bases and J by 2 bases, with 2 bases between. The CDR3 loop is CASSFGNQPQHF. DNA for the CDR3: TGTGCCAGCAGTTTTGGCAATCAGCCCCAGCATTTT.

This clone was observed a few times. The rearrangement joins TRBV15 to TRBJ2-7; D gene uncertain. V gave up 5 bases and J gave up 3 bases, with 11 bases separating them. Germline assignment: CDR1 LNHNV and CDR2 YYDKDF (reference sequence). The CDR3 consists of 13 residues. CDR3 in DNA: TGTGCCACCAGCTTAGACCTTGGCTACGAGCAGTACTTC. Amino acid sequence: CATSLDLGYEQYF.

The chain is built from TRBV11-3 and TRBJ1-1, with D hard to call. Germline lookup yields CDR1 SGHNT and CDR2 YENEEA. The CDR3 contains 15 residues. Trimming removed 7 bases at V and 5 bases at J, with 20 bases between. The DNA of the CDR3 is TGTGCCAGCACAACCCTTCTGTTCGGGCAAACTGAAGCTTTCTTT. Translation gives CASTTLLFGQTEAFF.

This sequence joins TRBV20-1 and TRBJ2-2, with a tentative D call TRBD2 (5 bases). V was shortened by 6 bases and J by 6 bases, with 11 bases between the two germline ends. Germline V gene lookup returns CDR1 DFQATT and CDR2 SNEGSKA (reference sequence). CDR3 length equals 12 residues. The CDR3 is CSAPRGAGELFF. In nucleotides, the CDR3 is TGCAGTGCCCCTCGGGGTGCCGGGGAGCTGTTTTTT.

This clone has just a few counts. The chain recombines TRBV6-2 or TRBV6-3 with TRBJ2-7, with 13 bases fitting TRBD2. Germline lookup yields CDR1 MNHEY and CDR2 SVGEGT. The CDR3 extends over 15 amino acids. V was clipped by 0 bases and J by 6 bases; unmatched bases: 2. CDR3 DNA sequence: TGTGCCAGCAGTTACTCTGGACTAGCGGGAGTCGAGCAGTACTTC. Translating gives CASSYSGLAGVEQYF.

The V gene is TRBV20-1, the J gene TRBJ2-7, with D possibly TRBD1 on 6 matching bases. CDR1 is DFQATT, CDR2 SNEGSKA, per germline (reference sequence). The CDR3 length is 15 residues. Trimming left V 0 bases short and J 0 bases short, with 12 bases between. CDR3 DNA: TGCAGTGCTAGAGATACAGGGACCTACTCCTACGAGCAGTACTTC. It codes for CSARDTGTYSYEQYF.

This chain joins TRBV5-1 and TRBJ2-1; 7 nucleotides align to TRBD2. Germline CDR1 is SGHRS and CDR2 is YFSETQ. The V gene end was trimmed by 0 bases and the J gene end by 7 bases; junction bases not matched to a gene: 4. This CDR3 spans 14 amino acids. The CDR3 DNA follows: TGCGCCAGCAGCTTGGGTACTAGCGCTAATGAGCAGTTCTTC. This encodes CASSLGTSANEQFF.

In this sample, this clone turned up a few times. The rearrangement joins TRBV12-3 or TRBV12-4 to TRBJ1-3; the D is unclear. The CDR3 totals 16 residues. Trimming stripped 6 bases from V and 4 bases from J, with 19 bases between. Here the CDR3 DNA reads TGTGCCAGCAGCGTAGAGCCCAGAATGGGGGGAAACACCATATATTTT. Protein product: CASSVEPRMGGNTIYF.

CDR3 DNA sequence: TGCAGTGCTAGAAGTAGCGGGAGGTTCCCCTACGAGCAGTACTTC. Protein product: CSARSSGRFPYEQYF. The V and J genes are TRBV20-1 and TRBJ2-7, with 10 positions matching TRBD2. The CDR3 totals 15 residues. Germline CDR1 and CDR2: DFQATT and SNEGSKA (reference sequence). Trimming at V came to 2 bases and at J to 2 bases, leaving 6 bases not matched to a gene.

The chain recombines TRBV20-1 with TRBJ2-1, with 8 bases aligning to TRBD1. Germline CDR1 and CDR2: DFQATT and SNEGSKA (reference sequence). V trimming: 4 bases; J trimming: 3 bases; junction bases outside the gene matches: 5. This CDR3 has 14 amino acids. The CDR3 nucleotides read TGCAGTGCTAAGGACAGGGAGGTCTACAATGAGCAGTTCTTC. It is translated as CSAKDREVYNEQFF.

The chain joins TRBV4-2 to TRBJ2-1, with 7 positions matching TRBD1. Germline CDR1 and CDR2: LGHNA and YNFKEQ. J gave up 5 bases and V 0 bases, and 4 bases lay outside the gene matches. This CDR3 has 15 residues. The CDR3 protein is CASSQDGQVHNEQFF. Written as DNA, the CDR3 is TGTGCCAGCAGCCAAGATGGACAGGTCCACAATGAGCAGTTCTTC.

J is TRBJ2-7 and V is TRBV3-1, with TRBD1 matching over 9 bases. The CDR3 has 15 amino acids. Germline V lookup: CDR1 LGHDT, CDR2 YNNKEL (reference sequence). V lost 1 base to trimming and J lost 4 bases; unmatched junction nucleotides: 5. CDR3 sequence: CASSQGQGGSYEQYF. The CDR3 DNA reads TGTGCCAGCAGCCAAGGACAGGGGGGTTCATACGAGCAGTACTTC.

About this clone itself: A much bigger clone sits one base away, suggesting this may be a read error. This same CDR3 is encoded by further DNA sequences in the sample. The chain has TRBV7-2 and TRBJ1-1, with TRBD1 matching over 8 bases. Germline loops: CDR1 SGHTA, CDR2 FQGNSA. This CDR3 region has 13 residues. CDR3 DNA sequence: TGTGCCAGCAGCCCCGACAGGGGATCTGAAGCCTTCTTT. Translated, it gives CASSPDRGSEAFF.

This rearrangement joins TRBV7-2 to TRBJ2-7, with D possibly TRBD1 on 5 matching bases. From germline, CDR1 is SGHTA and CDR2 FQGNSA. V lost 3 bases and J lost 3, with 6 bases in between. The CDR3 runs 12 residues. CDR3 residues: CASSLDIYEQYF. Here the CDR3 DNA reads TGTGCCAGCAGCTTGGACATCTACGAGCAGTACTTC.

This rearrangement joins TRBV27 to TRBJ2-5; D is possibly TRBD1 (5 bases). Germline V lookup: CDR1 MNHEY, CDR2 SMNVEV (reference sequence). With 5 bases removed from V and 0 bases from J, the gap between germline ends came to 16 bases. The CDR3 is 16 amino acids. CDR3 residues: CASSRLGEEYQETQYF. In DNA form, the CDR3 reads TGTGCCAGCAGTCGGCTAGGGGAAGAATACCAAGAGACCCAGTACTTC.

The rearrangement links TRBV28 to TRBJ2-5; 8 nucleotides agree with TRBD1. With 6 bases clipped from V and 3 bases from J, the junction kept 9 bases outside the gene matches. The CDR3 consists of 15 residues. Per germline, CDR1 MDHEN and CDR2 SYDVKM. The chain's CDR3 is CASRTERDRKETQYF. The CDR3 bases are TGTGCCAGCAGAACGGAGAGGGACAGGAAAGAGACCCAGTACTTC.

The chain uses TRBV20-1 and TRBJ1-2, with D maybe TRBD1 (5 bases). The CDR3 spans 13 residues. Germline CDR1 reads DFQATT; CDR2 reads SNEGSKA (reference sequence). Trimming left V 1 base short and J 4 bases short, with 10 bases between. The CDR3 sequence is CSARGGRGYGYTF. For the CDR3, the DNA is TGCAGTGCTAGAGGGGGCCGGGGCTATGGCTACACCTTC.

This clone turned up a few times. V usage is TRBV5-5 and J usage is TRBJ1-5; no reliable D call. Germline V gene lookup returns CDR1 SGHKS and CDR2 YYEKEE (reference sequence). The CDR3 has 13 residues. V lost 3 bases to trimming and J lost 6 bases, with 10 bases between them. CDR3 amino acids: CASSSRGTQPQHF. The CDR3 coding sequence is TGTGCCAGCAGCTCACGGGGAACTCAGCCCCAGCATTTT.

By proportion, this clone is large. The V call is TRBV28, the J call TRBJ1-3; D is uncertain. Trimming removed 4 bases from V and 0 bases from J, with 13 bases in between. CDR3 length: 16 amino acids. The germline gives CDR1 MDHEN, CDR2 SYDVKM. The CDR3 loop is CASSSYDLSSGNTIYF. The CDR3 nucleotides are TGTGCCAGCAGTTCCTATGACCTGAGCTCTGGAAACACCATATATTTT.

Only a few counts were recorded for this clone. The CDR3 bases are TGTGCCAGCAGTTCGGACTCCCGTAATTCACCCCTCCACTTT. This gives the protein CASSSDSRNSPLHF. The V and J genes are TRBV11-2 and TRBJ1-6; D unresolved. Trimming shortened V by 6 bases and J by 6 bases, and 12 bases separated the two germline ends. The length of the CDR3 is 14 residues. CDR1 is SGHAT and CDR2 is FQNNGV in the germline V gene.

The chain employs TRBV28 and TRBJ2-1, with 10 bases fitting TRBD2. The CDR3 contains 17 residues. Trimming at V came to 5 bases and at J to 3 bases, leaving 10 bases not matched to a gene. Germline CDR1 reads MDHEN; CDR2 reads SYDVKM. The CDR3 here is CASSRSFGLAVYNEQFF. In DNA, the CDR3 is TGTGCCAGCAGTCGATCATTTGGACTAGCGGTCTACAATGAGCAGTTCTTC.

The chain recombines TRBV10-3 with TRBJ2-2; possible D gene TRBD2, 6 bases. The V and J ends lost 6 bases and 0 bases respectively, with 14 bases between them. The CDR3 covers 16 residues. Germline loops: CDR1 ENHRY, CDR2 SYGVKD. The CDR3 DNA reads as TGTGCCATCAGCCCTCTTAGCGGATCGAACACCGGGGAGCTGTTTTTT. Translating gives CAISPLSGSNTGELFF.

The chain joins TRBV5-1 to TRBJ2-3; D gene uncertain. The CDR3 runs to 13 residues. Trimming cost V 0 bases and J 6 bases, with 8 bases left between them. Germline V gives CDR1 SGHRS, CDR2 YFSETQ. In DNA, the CDR3 is TGCGCCAGCAGCTTGGCCGACCGGGATACGCAGTATTTT. This translates into CASSLADRDTQYF.

By sample fraction, this clone is medium-sized. The CDR3 DNA reads TGTGCCAGCAGCCCGGACCAGGGGGAACAAGAGACCCAGTACTTC. Its translation is CASSPDQGEQETQYF. The J gene is TRBJ2-5, the V gene TRBV7-2; 7 bases are shared with TRBD1. The germline V gene has CDR1 SGHTA and CDR2 FQGNSA. The CDR3 loop spans 15 amino acids. V was pared by 5 bases and J by 2 bases, with 8 bases of the junction left unmatched.

This clone has a handful of counts. The rearrangement joins TRBV19 to TRBJ2-6, with a tentative D call TRBD1 (5 bases). Germline lookup yields CDR1 LNHDA and CDR2 SQIVND (reference sequence). The CDR3 consists of 18 residues. Trimming took off 4 bases at V and 5 bases at J, with 21 bases between the two ends. The CDR3 reads CASSSNPSGWSRANVLTF. DNA of the CDR3: TGTGCCAGTAGTAGCAACCCCTCAGGGTGGTCTAGGGCCAACGTCCTGACTTTC.